This TCR beta chain was observed in a study of graft-versus-host responses after intestinal transplantation. Across the study: Anti-thymocyte globulin served as induction for all recipients, who then took tacrolimus and steroids for approximately 3 years.

TCRdb's copy holds only in-frame clones and misses some; the assay was immunoSEQ multiplex PCR. The sample consists of some 40,000 clones, roughly 90% of them appearing once. The CDR3 is 16 amino acids. The V and J ends lost 4 bases and 0 bases respectively, with 14 bases between them. The study, taken as a whole, reports: Declining HvG levels early post-transplant were linked to peak circulating GvH clone levels. The study found high graft-versus-host to host-versus-graft clonal ratios in allografts of patients with graft-donor T cell macrochimerism.

A note on this clone: As yet, its antigen is unknown.

This clonotype originated in a human patient who received an intestinal transplant, so some T cells may come from the graft donor. The sample was PBMCs, taken 524 days after transplant. The chain combines TRBV5-3 with TRBJ2-1; D ambiguous. TRBV5-3 is reported as an ORF; its role is uncertain. The chain's CDR3 is CARSNTNRSSYNEQFF. The CDR3, as DNA: TGTGCCAGAAGCAACACTAACCGAAGCTCCTACAATGAGCAGTTCTTC.